This T cell receptor (beta chain) was recorded in a study of T-cell reconstitution after alpha-beta-depleted transplantation in children (dated by TCRdb to 2016 to 2017). Study-wide context: Using TCR repertoire profiling, the study quantitatively followed how T-cell immune reconstitution unfolded in children after TCRalphabeta/CD19-depleted allogeneic hematopoietic cell transplantation.

This clonotype was observed at least ten times. Its antigen is currently not known. No much larger clone is present one base from it, and per-base qualities are unavailable. The sample's treatment or condition, from its label and the paper: allogeneic hematopoietic cell transplantation with graft depleted of TCRalphabeta T cells and CD19 B cells. Transplant recipients were children who received TCRalphabeta/CD19-depleted allogeneic hematopoietic cell grafts. Library preparation employed PCR. Reads for this sample came from an Illumina HiSeq 2500. TCR libraries were prepared with molecular barcoding, using unique molecular identifiers to normalize TCRbeta repertoire quantification. TCRdb trimmed public reads at Q25 via fastp, called clones via MiXCR and kept in-frame beta chains. Records with the same CDR3 protein are collapsed into one entry carrying the most frequent genes and DNA. The sample table shows about 160,000 distinct CDR3 sequences, and over 8.5% are seen once. About 12% of the sample is taken by the ten largest.

What the authors observed across the whole study: Hyperexpanded clone frequencies declined over subsequent months; after one year, T-cell counts and TCRbeta diversity were mostly attributed to newly produced T cells. About two months after transplant, the apparently early recovery of alphabetaT-cell counts reportedly depended on just several hundred clones that had expanded rapidly and came from non-depleted graft cells. The high TCRbeta diversity at day 60 in some patients was ascribed to recipient T cells and intrathymic progenitors that had survived conditioning.

V is shortened by 4 bases, J by 4 bases, and the region joining them spans 3 bases. The germline V gene specifies ENHRY as CDR1 and SYGVKD as CDR2. From its cysteine to its phenylalanine, the CDR3 spans 11 amino acids. Only CDR3 DNA is held: 33 bases, read in frame from base 1. This TCR derives from a boy aged 2 to 9 with acute myeloid leukemia, due to receive a stem cell transplant. Rearrangement joined TRBV10-3 to TRBJ2-3, with no D gene named confidently. Sequencing was performed on PBMCs, taken before TCRalphabeta/CD19-depleted stem cell transplant. The bases read TGTGCCATCAGTGCAGCAGATACGCAGTATTTT. Its amino acids are CAISAADTQYF.